This TCR beta chain was sequenced for a study of blood T cell repertoires in COVID-19. About the research overall: COVID-19 samples from acute and convalescent phases originated in the United States, Italy and Spain. Sample material is recorded as cDNA or gDNA derived from T cells, B-cell-depleted T cells, or PBMCs.

The germline CDR1 and CDR2 sequences are KGHSH and LQKENI. This CDR3 is 14 amino acids long. V gave up 4 bases and J gave up 5 bases, with 11 bases separating them. Generated by immunoSEQ multiplex PCR, the TCRdb table keeps only in-frame clones and is missing some. The top ten hold 9.5% to 15% of the sample, which has 200,000 to 250,000 clones, around 84% seen once. The chain recombines TRBV18 with TRBJ2-2, with D hard to call. The sequenced sample consisted of peripheral blood. The receptor comes from a human donor in a cohort sampled during active COVID-19. CDR3 residues: CASSRNTETGELFF. The CDR3 coding sequence is TGTGCCAGCTCACGCAACACAGAGACCGGGGAGCTGTTTTTT.